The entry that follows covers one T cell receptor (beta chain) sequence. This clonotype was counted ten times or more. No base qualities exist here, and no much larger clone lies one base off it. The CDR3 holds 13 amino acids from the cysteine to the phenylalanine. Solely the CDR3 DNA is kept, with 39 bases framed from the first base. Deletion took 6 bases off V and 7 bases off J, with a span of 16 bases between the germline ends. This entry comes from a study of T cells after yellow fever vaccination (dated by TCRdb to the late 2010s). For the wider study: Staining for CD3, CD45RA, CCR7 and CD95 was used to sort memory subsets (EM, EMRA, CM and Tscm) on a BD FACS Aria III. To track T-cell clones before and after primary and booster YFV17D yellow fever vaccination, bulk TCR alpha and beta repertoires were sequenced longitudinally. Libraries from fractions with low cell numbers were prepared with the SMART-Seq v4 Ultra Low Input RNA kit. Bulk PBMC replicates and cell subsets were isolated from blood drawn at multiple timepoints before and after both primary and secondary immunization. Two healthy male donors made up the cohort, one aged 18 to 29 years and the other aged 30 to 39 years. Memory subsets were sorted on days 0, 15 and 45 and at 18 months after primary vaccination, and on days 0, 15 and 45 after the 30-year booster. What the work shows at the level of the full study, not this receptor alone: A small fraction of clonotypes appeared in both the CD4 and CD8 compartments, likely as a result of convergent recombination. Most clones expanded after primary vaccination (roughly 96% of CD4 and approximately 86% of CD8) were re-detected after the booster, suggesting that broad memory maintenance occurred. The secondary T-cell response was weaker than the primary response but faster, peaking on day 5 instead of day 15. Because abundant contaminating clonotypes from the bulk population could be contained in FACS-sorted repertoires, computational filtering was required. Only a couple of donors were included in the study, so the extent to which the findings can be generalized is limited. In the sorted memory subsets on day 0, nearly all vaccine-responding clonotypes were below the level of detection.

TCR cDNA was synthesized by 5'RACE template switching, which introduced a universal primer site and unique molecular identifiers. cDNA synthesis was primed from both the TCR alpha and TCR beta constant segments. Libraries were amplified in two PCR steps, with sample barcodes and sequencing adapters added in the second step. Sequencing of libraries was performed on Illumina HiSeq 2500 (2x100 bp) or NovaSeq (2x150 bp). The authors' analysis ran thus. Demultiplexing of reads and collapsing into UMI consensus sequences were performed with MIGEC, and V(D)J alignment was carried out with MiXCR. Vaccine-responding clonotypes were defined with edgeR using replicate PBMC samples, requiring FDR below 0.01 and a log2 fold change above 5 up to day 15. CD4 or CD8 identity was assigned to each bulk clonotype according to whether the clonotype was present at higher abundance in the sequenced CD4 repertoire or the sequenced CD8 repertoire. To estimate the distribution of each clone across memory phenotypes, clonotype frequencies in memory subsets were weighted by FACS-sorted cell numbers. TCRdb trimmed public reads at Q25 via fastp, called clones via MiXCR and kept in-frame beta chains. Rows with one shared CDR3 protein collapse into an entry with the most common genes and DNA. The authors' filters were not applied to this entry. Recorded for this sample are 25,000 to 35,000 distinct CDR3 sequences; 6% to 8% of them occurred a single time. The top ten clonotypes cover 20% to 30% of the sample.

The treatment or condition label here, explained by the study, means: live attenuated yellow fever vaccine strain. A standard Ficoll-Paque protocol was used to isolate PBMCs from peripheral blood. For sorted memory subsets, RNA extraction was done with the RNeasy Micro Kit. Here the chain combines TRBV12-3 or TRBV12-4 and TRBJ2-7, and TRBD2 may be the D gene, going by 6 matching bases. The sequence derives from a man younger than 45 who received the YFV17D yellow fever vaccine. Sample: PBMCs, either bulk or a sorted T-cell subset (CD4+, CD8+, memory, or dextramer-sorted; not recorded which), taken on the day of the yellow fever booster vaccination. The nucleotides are TGTGCCAGCAGGAAGGACTACCTGGGTGAGCAGTACTTC. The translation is CASRKDYLGEQYF.